Below are 2 T cell receptor beta chains sequenced from a single sample in a study of blood T cell repertoires in COVID-19. Profiling relied on immunoSEQ multiplex PCR, and the TCRdb table lists in-frame clones only, not all of them. The sample lists a few hundred thousand clones, approximately 88% occurring once. The material sequenced was peripheral blood. These receptors came from a woman aged 30 to 39 with COVID-19, enrolled during active disease.

This rearrangement joins TRBV6-1 to TRBJ2-4, with a weak D call TRBD2 (5 bases). Germline loops: CDR1 MNHNS, CDR2 SASEGT. This CDR3 is built from 17 residues. Trimming cost V 2 bases and J 0 bases, with 14 bases left between them. The CDR3 here is CASSESVTGSAKNIQYF. In nucleotides, the CDR3 is TGTGCCAGCAGTGAATCGGTGACGGGGTCAGCCAAAAACATTCAGTACTTC.

The rearrangement links TRBV5-1 to TRBJ1-2; 8 bases are a match to TRBD1. The J segment lost 11 bases and the V segment lost 6 bases, leaving 12 bases of the junction unmatched. The CDR3 is 13 amino acids. Germline V CDR1 and CDR2: SGHRS, YFSETQ. Written as DNA, the CDR3 is TGCGCCAGCAACCCGAGGGGGCAGGGGGCGTACACCTTC. Residues: CASNPRGQGAYTF.